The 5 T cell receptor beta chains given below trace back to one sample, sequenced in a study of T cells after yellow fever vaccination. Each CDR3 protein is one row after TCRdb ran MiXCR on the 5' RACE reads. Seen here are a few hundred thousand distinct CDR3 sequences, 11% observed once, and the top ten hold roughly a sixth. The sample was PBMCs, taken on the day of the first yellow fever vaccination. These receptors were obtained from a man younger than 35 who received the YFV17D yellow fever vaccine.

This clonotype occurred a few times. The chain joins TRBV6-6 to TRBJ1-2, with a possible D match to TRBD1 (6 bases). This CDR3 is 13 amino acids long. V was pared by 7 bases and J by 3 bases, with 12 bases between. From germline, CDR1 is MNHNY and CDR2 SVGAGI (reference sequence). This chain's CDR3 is CASIPAGDYGYTF. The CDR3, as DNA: TGTGCCAGCATCCCCGCAGGGGACTATGGCTACACCTTC.

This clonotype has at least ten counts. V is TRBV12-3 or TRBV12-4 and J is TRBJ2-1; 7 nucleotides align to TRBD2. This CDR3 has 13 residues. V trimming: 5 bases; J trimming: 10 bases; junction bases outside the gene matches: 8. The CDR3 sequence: CASSPQRAGEQFF. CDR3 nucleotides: TGTGCCAGCAGTCCCCAACGAGCGGGGGAGCAGTTCTTC.

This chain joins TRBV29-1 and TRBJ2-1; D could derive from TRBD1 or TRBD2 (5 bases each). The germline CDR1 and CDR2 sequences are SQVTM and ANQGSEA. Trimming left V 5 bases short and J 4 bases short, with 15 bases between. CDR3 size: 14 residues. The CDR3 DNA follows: TGCAGCGTTCGGCAGGCCGAGGGGTACAATGAGCAGTTCTTC. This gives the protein CSVRQAEGYNEQFF.

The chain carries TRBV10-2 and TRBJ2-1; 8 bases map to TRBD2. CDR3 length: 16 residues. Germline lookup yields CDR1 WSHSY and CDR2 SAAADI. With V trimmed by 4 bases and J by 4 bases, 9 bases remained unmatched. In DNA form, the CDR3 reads TGCGCCAGCAGTGGGACCCGGGGGGGCCGATACAATGAGCAGTTCTTC. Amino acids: CASSGTRGGRYNEQFF.

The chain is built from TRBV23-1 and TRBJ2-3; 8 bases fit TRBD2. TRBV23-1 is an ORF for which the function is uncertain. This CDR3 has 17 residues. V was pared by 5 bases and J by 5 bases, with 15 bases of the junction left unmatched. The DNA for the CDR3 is TGCGCCAGCAGTACGCCTATGTCGGGGGGGCCGATAGATACGCAGTATTTT. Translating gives CASSTPMSGGPIDTQYF.